Below, one TCR beta chain is given with its context. This record belongs to a study of cytomegalovirus exposure and HLA in healthy donors. V was pared by 0 bases and J by 3 bases, with 14 bases between. Germline V gene data show CDR1 as MNHEY and CDR2 as SVGAGI. This CDR3 region has 16 residues. Researchers ran the PCR with 60 Vbeta and 13 Jbeta primers. The table came from immunoSEQ multiplex PCR; TCRdb's copy has only in-frame clones and leaves some out. This table holds roughly 200,000 clones, around 82% found once. The sequence was obtained from a man aged 35-49 years in good health and CMV-seropositive. The chain combines TRBV6-5 with TRBJ2-5, with D perhaps TRBD1 (6 bases). The sequenced sample consisted of PBMCs. The CDR3 DNA reads as TGTGCCAGCAGTTACTCCATAAAGGGGGTGGAAGAGACCCAGTACTTC. Its translation: CASSYSIKGVEETQYF.